Shown below are 9 T cell receptor beta chains from a single sample sequenced in a study of blood T cell repertoires in COVID-19. TCRdb's copy holds only in-frame clones and misses some; the assay was immunoSEQ multiplex PCR. This table holds around 98,000 clones, 70% to 85% found once. Source material: peripheral blood. Receptors originate from a man in his 70s with active or convalescent COVID-19.

The V gene is TRBV5-4, the J gene TRBJ2-2; 11 bases are shared with TRBD2. Germline V gene sequence: CDR1 SGHNT, CDR2 YYREEE (reference sequence). The CDR3 is made up of 16 amino acids. With V trimmed by 4 bases and J by 7 bases, 9 bases remained unmatched. The CDR3: CASSAGTSGRYGELFF. Here the CDR3 DNA reads TGTGCCAGCAGCGCCGGGACTAGCGGTCGGTACGGGGAGCTGTTTTTT.

The V gene is TRBV2, the J gene TRBJ1-5, with D perhaps matching TRBD1 (5 bases). The ends were cut back, 3 bases at V and 4 bases at J, with 10 bases in the middle. The germline CDR1 and CDR2 sequences are SNHLY and FYNNEI. The CDR3 sequence is 14 residues long. This CDR3 reads CASSDRARNQPQHF. The CDR3 DNA is TGTGCCAGCAGTGACAGGGCTCGGAATCAGCCCCAGCATTTT.

The rearrangement links TRBV7-2 to TRBJ2-1, with TRBD2 matching over 15 bases. The trim removed 2 bases at V and 4 bases at J, leaving 3 bases unmatched. This CDR3 comprises 17 residues. Germline CDR1 SGHTA, CDR2 FQGNSA. Written as DNA, the CDR3 is TGTGCCAGCAGCTTAAGGGGACTAGCGGGGGGATACAATGAGCAGTTCTTC. It codes for CASSLRGLAGGYNEQFF.

This clone was picked up a small number of times. The gene calls are TRBV7-2 and TRBJ2-2, with D perhaps matching TRBD2 (6 bases). Trimming removed 5 bases at V and 1 base at J, with 11 bases between. The germline gives CDR1 SGHTA, CDR2 FQGNSA. CDR3 length equals 15 residues. CDR3 residues: CASSRSGGNTGELFF. The CDR3 region has the DNA TGTGCCAGCAGCCGGTCCGGGGGGAACACCGGGGAGCTGTTTTTT.

J is TRBJ1-2 and V is TRBV11-2, with a weak D call TRBD1 (6 bases). Trimming took 5 bases from V and 0 from J, leaving 22 bases between them. Germline values: CDR1 SGHAT, CDR2 FQNNGV. The CDR3 is 18 amino acids. The CDR3 DNA sequence: TGTGCCAGCAGCCTAGTCCGGGACACCGACTTCCCTAACTATGGCTACACCTTC. Translation: CASSLVRDTDFPNYGYTF.

This clone was seen a handful of times. The V call is TRBV7-2, the J call TRBJ2-2, with 12 bases aligning to TRBD2. Germline V gene data show CDR1 as SGHTA and CDR2 as FQGNSA. The CDR3 spans 16 residues. J gave up 8 bases and V 0 bases, and 4 bases lay outside the gene matches. The CDR3 DNA follows: TGTGCCAGCAGCTTAGCGGCTAGCGGGGGGGTTGGGGAGCTGTTTTTT. It translates to CASSLAASGGVGELFF. The full variable domain, in which reference TRBV7-2 and TRBJ2-2 provide the parts outside the CDR3, is GAGVSQSPSNKVTEKGKDVELRCDPISGHTALYWYRQSLGQGLEFLIYFQGNSAPDKSGLPSDRFSAERTGGSVSTLTIQRTQQEDSAVYLCASSLAASGGVGELFFGEGSRLTVL.

V and J are TRBV5-4 and TRBJ1-1, with D hard to call. Trimming pared 5 bases from V and 3 bases from J, leaving 14 bases between. Germline CDR1 and CDR2: SGHNT and YYREEE (reference sequence). The CDR3 runs 14 residues. Here the CDR3 DNA reads TGTGCCAGCAGTTCCGGGTGGGTTGACACTGAAGCTTTCTTT. This encodes CASSSGWVDTEAFF.

The J gene is TRBJ2-2, the V gene TRBV5-5; possible D gene TRBD1, 6 bases. Germline V gene sequence: CDR1 SGHKS, CDR2 YYEKEE (reference sequence). CDR3 length: 16 amino acids. V lost 1 base and J 1 base, leaving 11 bases between the germline ends. The CDR3 sequence: CASSLRAGVNTGELFF. CDR3 nucleotides: TGTGCCAGCAGCTTGAGGGCAGGGGTGAACACCGGGGAGCTGTTTTTT. The whole variable domain, filled in from reference TRBV5-5 and TRBJ2-2, reads DAGVTQSPTHLIKTRGQQVTLRCSPISGHKSVSWYQQVLGQGPQFIFQYYEKEERGRGNFPDRFSARQFPNYSSELNVNALLLGDSALYLCASSLRAGVNTGELFFGEGSRLTVL.

The rearrangement joins TRBV10-3 to TRBJ2-7, with D possibly TRBD2 on 7 matching bases. CDR3 size: 15 residues. The germline V gene encodes CDR1 ENHRY and CDR2 SYGVKD. The ends were cut back, 6 bases at V and 6 bases at J, with 21 bases in the middle. CDR3 in amino acids: CAISEAIGGPGEQYF. Here the CDR3 DNA reads TGTGCCATCAGCGAGGCTATCGGGGGGCCGGGCGAGCAGTACTTC.